The clone carrying this T cell receptor beta chain has only a few counts. Its antigen remains unidentified. This sample was taken from a study of T cells in Graves' hyperthyroidism and ophthalmopathy. Investigators excluded patients with uncontrolled infection, other autoimmune disease, pregnancy or lactation. Regarding the study as a whole: Ophthalmopathy could be told apart from stable hyperthyroidism with a 13 V-J model.

Amplification of TCR beta CDR3 regions used RNA as the template. HTBI primers were used for first-round RT-PCR of the TCR CDR3. TCRdb redid the calling of the multiplex PCR reads with MiXCR, one entry per CDR3 protein. The data contain some 350,000 distinct CDR3 sequences, 25% of them singletons. CDR1 MNHNS and CDR2 SASEGT come from the germline V gene. The CDR3 is 15 residues long. The trim removed 6 bases at V and 3 bases at J, leaving 10 bases unmatched. Sample: blood. The receptor comes from a man aged 50-60 years with Graves' hyperthyroidism. The genes are TRBV6-1 and TRBJ2-7, with TRBD1 identical over 8 bases. CDR3 DNA sequence: TGTGCCAGCAGGAGAGTGGGACAGGCATTCTACGAGCAGTACTTC. Its translation is CASRRVGQAFYEQYF.